This entry lists 8 T cell receptor beta chains sequenced from one sample in a study of blood T cell repertoires in COVID-19. Method: immunoSEQ multiplex PCR; TCRdb's copy keeps in-frame clones and lacks some. This sample has tens of thousands of clones, with about 90% found just once. Sequencing was done on a sample of peripheral blood. Source of these receptors: a man aged 45-60 years with acute or convalescent COVID-19.

The CDR3 DNA follows: TGTGCCAGTAATCGCAGGGAATTGGGAAGCAATCAGCCCCAGCATTTT. This translates into CASNRRELGSNQPQHF. The gene calls are TRBV19 and TRBJ1-5; a possible D gene is TRBD1 (5 bases). The CDR3 runs to 16 residues. Germline V gene data show CDR1 as LNHDA and CDR2 as SQIVND (reference sequence). The V end was cut by 7 bases, the J end by 1 base, with 17 bases between.

This chain uses TRBV18 with TRBJ2-1; 10 bases are a match to TRBD2. The CDR3 length is 15 residues. CDR1 and CDR2 (germline): KGHSH, LQKENI. The V segment lost 3 bases and the J segment 7 bases; nucleotides outside the gene matches: 6. The CDR3 DNA follows: TGTGCCAGCTCACCGCTAGCGGGAGTGGGGAATGAGCAGTTCTTC. Translated, it gives CASSPLAGVGNEQFF.

The chain couples TRBV5-6 to TRBJ2-1, with D perhaps matching TRBD2 (5 bases). CDR3 length equals 17 residues. Germline CDR1 is SGHDT and CDR2 is YYEEEE. Trimming removed 0 bases at V and 9 bases at J, with 22 bases between. The CDR3 reads CASSLASNGGWGGEQFF. The CDR3 DNA follows: TGTGCCAGCAGCTTGGCGAGTAATGGCGGGTGGGGTGGTGAGCAGTTCTTC.

V is TRBV5-1 and J is TRBJ2-1; 9 bases align to TRBD2. The germline V gene encodes CDR1 SGHRS and CDR2 YFSETQ. CDR3 length: 15 amino acids. J lost 7 bases, V lost 0 bases, and 5 bases had no gene match. The CDR3 sequence is CASSLVAGGPNEQFF. In DNA form, the CDR3 reads TGCGCCAGCAGCTTGGTTGCGGGAGGGCCAAATGAGCAGTTCTTC.

The CDR3 nucleotides are TGCGCCAGCAGCTTGGCTAGCGGGAGGGTTGGCGAGCAGTACTTC. Translation gives CASSLASGRVGEQYF. The chain employs TRBV5-1 and TRBJ2-7; TRBD2 matches 12 bases. The germline gives CDR1 SGHRS, CDR2 YFSETQ. The trim removed 0 bases at V and 6 bases at J, leaving 4 bases unmatched. This CDR3 is 15 amino acids long.

J is TRBJ2-2 and V is TRBV15, with D perhaps TRBD2 (7 bases). CDR1 and CDR2 (germline): LNHNV, YYDKDF (reference sequence). The CDR3 contains 17 residues. Trimming left V 1 base short and J 3 bases short, with 15 bases between. The CDR3 nucleotides are TGTGCCACCAGCAGAGGGGGGGCTAGCGGCCACACCGGGGAGCTGTTTTTT. It codes for CATSRGGASGHTGELFF.

V usage is TRBV18 and J usage is TRBJ2-3; TRBD2 agrees at 9 bases. Germline CDR1 KGHSH, CDR2 LQKENI. V shed 0 bases, J shed 2 bases, and the junction held 6 bases outside the gene matches. The CDR3 loop spans 17 amino acids. CDR3 in amino acids: CASSPPSAGGTTDTQYF. CDR3 coding DNA: TGTGCCAGCTCACCACCGTCAGCGGGAGGAACCACAGATACGCAGTATTTT.

V and J are TRBV4-3 and TRBJ1-1, with 9 bases that match TRBD1. This CDR3 spans 15 amino acids. Germline loops: CDR1 LGHNA, CDR2 YSLEER. With 0 bases clipped from V and 8 bases from J, the junction kept 7 bases outside the gene matches. CDR3 loop: CASSQDRGQGDEAFF. CDR3 DNA: TGCGCCAGCAGCCAAGATCGGGGACAGGGAGACGAAGCTTTCTTT.